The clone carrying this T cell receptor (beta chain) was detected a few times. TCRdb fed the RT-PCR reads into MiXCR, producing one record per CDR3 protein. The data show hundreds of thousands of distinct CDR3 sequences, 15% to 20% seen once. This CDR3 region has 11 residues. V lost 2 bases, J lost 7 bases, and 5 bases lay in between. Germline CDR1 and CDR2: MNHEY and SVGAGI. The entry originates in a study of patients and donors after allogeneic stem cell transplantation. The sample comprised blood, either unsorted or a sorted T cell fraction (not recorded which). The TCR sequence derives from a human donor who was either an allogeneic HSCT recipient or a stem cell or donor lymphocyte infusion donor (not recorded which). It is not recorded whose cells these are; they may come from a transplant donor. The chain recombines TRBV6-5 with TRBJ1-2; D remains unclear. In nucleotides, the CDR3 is TGTGCCAGCAGTTACGGGAGTGGCTACACCTTC. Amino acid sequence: CASSYGSGYTF.